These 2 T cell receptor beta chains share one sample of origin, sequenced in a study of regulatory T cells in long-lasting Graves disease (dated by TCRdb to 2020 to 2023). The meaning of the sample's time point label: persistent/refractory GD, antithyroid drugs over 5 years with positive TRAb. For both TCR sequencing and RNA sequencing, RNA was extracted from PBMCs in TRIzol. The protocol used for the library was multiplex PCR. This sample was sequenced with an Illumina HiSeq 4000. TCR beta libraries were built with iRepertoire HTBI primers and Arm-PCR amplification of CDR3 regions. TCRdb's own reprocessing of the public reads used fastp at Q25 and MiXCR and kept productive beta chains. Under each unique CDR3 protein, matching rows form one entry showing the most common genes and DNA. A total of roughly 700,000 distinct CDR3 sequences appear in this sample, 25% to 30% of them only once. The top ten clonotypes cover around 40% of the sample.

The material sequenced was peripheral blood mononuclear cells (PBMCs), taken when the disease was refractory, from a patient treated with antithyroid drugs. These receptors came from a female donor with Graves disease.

CDR3 bases: TGTGCCAGCAGTCGGGACAACTCTGGAAACACCATATATTTT. Translated, it gives CASSRDNSGNTIYF. The chain couples TRBV7-2 to TRBJ1-3; the D gene is possibly TRBD1 (6 bases). CDR1 and CDR2 from the germline V gene are SGHTA and FQGNSA. Between the trimmed V and J ends, which lost 6 bases and 0 bases, there was a span of 9 bases. This CDR3 region has 14 residues.

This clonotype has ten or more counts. The CDR3 sequence is CASSSFSNELAGSVFETQYF. The CDR3 bases are TGTGCCAGCAGTTCATTTTCAAACGAACTAGCGGGTTCGGTTTTTGAGACCCAGTACTTC. The genes are TRBV27 and TRBJ2-5; TRBD2 aligns across 9 bases. The germline V gene encodes CDR1 MNHEY and CDR2 SMNVEV (reference sequence). The CDR3 extends over 20 amino acids. The junction had 23 bases not matched to a gene; V was cut back by 4 bases and J by 5 bases.